The next 19 T cell receptor beta chains were all read from a single sample in a study of blood T cell repertoires in COVID-19. Here immunoSEQ multiplex PCR was the method, and the copy in TCRdb shows in-frame clones only, minus some. The sample records around 190,000 clones, 70% to 90% being singletons. Sequences were obtained from peripheral blood. The receptors stem from a man aged 50 to 59 with COVID-19, enrolled during active disease.

The chain employs TRBV3-1 (or the pseudogene TRBV3-2) and TRBJ1-5; maybe TRBD1 (5 bases). Germline CDR1 is LGHDT and CDR2 is YNNKEL (reference sequence). The CDR3 extends over 15 amino acids. The V and J ends lost 1 base and 0 bases respectively, with 7 bases between them. CDR3 in DNA: TGTGCCAGCAGCCAAGGACAGATTAGCAATCAGCCCCAGCATTTT. Amino acids: CASSQGQISNQPQHF.

The V and J genes are TRBV4-3 and TRBJ2-3; tentatively, D is TRBD2 (7 bases). This CDR3 has 15 amino acids. V lost 1 base and J lost 5, with 13 bases in between. Germline assignment: CDR1 LGHNA and CDR2 YSLEER. The CDR3 region has the DNA TGCGCCAGCAGCCAAGCGGGGGGCGGTAGAGATACGCAGTATTTT. As protein: CASSQAGGGRDTQYF.

The chain carries TRBV30 and TRBJ2-3; 7 bases are a match to TRBD2. Germline V lookup: CDR1 GTSNPN, CDR2 SVGIG (reference sequence). Germline trimming cut 2 bases from V and 1 base from J; bases unmatched to any gene: 6. The CDR3 runs 15 residues. CDR3 region: CAWSQKTSGTDTQYF. In DNA, the CDR3 is TGTGCCTGGAGTCAAAAAACTAGCGGCACAGATACGCAGTATTTT. Supplemented by reference TRBV30 and TRBJ2-3, the full variable domain reads SQTIHQWPATLVQPVGSPLSLECTVEGTSNPNLYWYRQAAGRGLQLLFYSVGIGQISSEVPQNLSASRPQDRQFILSSKKLLLSDSGFYLCAWSQKTSGTDTQYFGPGTRLTVL.

The V call is TRBV7-9, the J call TRBJ1-2; 7 bases map to TRBD1. The V gene end was trimmed by 5 bases and the J gene end by 0 bases; junction bases not matched to a gene: 6. In germline, CDR1 is SEHNR, CDR2 FQNEAQ (reference sequence). The CDR3 is 15 residues long. In DNA form, the CDR3 reads TGTGCCAGCAGCCCGGGACAGATTCCTAACTATGGCTACACCTTC. It translates to CASSPGQIPNYGYTF.

The rearrangement uses TRBV7-2 and TRBJ2-4; 8 bases match TRBD2. Losses at the gene ends were 1 base for V and 0 bases for J; bases not matched to a gene: 11. The germline gives CDR1 SGHTA, CDR2 FQGNSA. This CDR3 contains 19 residues. The CDR3 coding sequence is TGTGCCAGCAGCTTAGAAGTAGCGGGGTCCCTCTTAGCCAAAAACATTCAGTACTTC. Translating it yields CASSLEVAGSLLAKNIQYF. Complete variable domain (other parts from reference TRBV7-2 and TRBJ2-4): GAGVSQSPSNKVTEKGKDVELRCDPISGHTALYWYRQSLGQGLEFLIYFQGNSAPDKSGLPSDRFSAERTGGSVSTLTIQRTQQEDSAVYLCASSLEVAGSLLAKNIQYFGAGTRLSVL.

The CDR3, as DNA: TGTGCCAGCAGCTTACCCAGGGGGTTTGACTACGAGCAGTACTTC. It codes for CASSLPRGFDYEQYF. The rearrangement links TRBV2 to TRBJ2-7; 7 bases map to TRBD1. The V segment lost 6 bases and the J segment 3 bases; nucleotides outside the gene matches: 11. CDR3 length: 15 residues. Germline V gene sequence: CDR1 SNHLY, CDR2 FYNNEI.

The chain links TRBV7-2 to TRBJ1-2, with 8 bases identical to TRBD1. CDR3 length: 14 residues. Germline V gene sequence: CDR1 SGHTA, CDR2 FQGNSA. Germline trimming cut 1 base from V and 8 bases from J; bases unmatched to any gene: 6. CDR3 protein: CASSLGQGRTGYTF. CDR3 DNA sequence: TGTGCCAGCAGCTTAGGACAGGGGCGTACCGGCTACACCTTC.

This clone has only one observation. This chain joins TRBV7-2 and TRBJ1-4; D unresolved. From germline, CDR1 is SGHTA and CDR2 FQGNSA. The germline V and J ends were trimmed by 2 bases and 4 bases, with 8 bases remaining between them. This CDR3 spans 14 amino acids. The CDR3 DNA is TGTGCCAGCAGCTTAACGCAGATTAATGAAAAACTGTTTTTT. Translated: CASSLTQINEKLFF.

The chain couples TRBV7-9 to TRBJ2-1; the match to TRBD2 covers 11 bases. The CDR3 is 12 residues long. With V trimmed by 7 bases and J by 16 bases, 9 bases remained unmatched. Germline CDR1 reads SEHNR; CDR2 reads FQNEAQ (reference sequence). The CDR3 loop reads CASIHSGGALFF. DNA of the CDR3: TGTGCCAGCATACATAGCGGGGGGGCCCTTTTCTTC.

This clone was seen only once. V is TRBV11-3 and J is TRBJ1-1; D remains ambiguous. V was pared by 1 base and J by 3 bases, with 6 bases between. CDR1 SGHNT and CDR2 YENEEA come from the germline V gene. The CDR3 loop spans 13 amino acids. The CDR3 region has the DNA TGTGCCAGCAGCTTAGGGAGAGACACTGAAGCTTTCTTT. Translation gives CASSLGRDTEAFF.

The V call is TRBV28, the J call TRBJ1-5; D possibly corresponds to TRBD1 (6 bases). The germline gives CDR1 MDHEN, CDR2 SYDVKM. This CDR3 is 12 amino acids long. The CDR3 loop reads CAAGGAKQPQHF. Written as DNA, the CDR3 is TGTGCGGCTGGGGGGGCTAAACAGCCCCAGCATTTT.

This clone is a singleton in its sample. J is TRBJ2-3 and V is TRBV7-2; possibly TRBD2 for D (5 bases). Germline loops: CDR1 SGHTA, CDR2 FQGNSA. Trimming cost V 5 bases and J 0 bases, with 21 bases left between them. The CDR3 is 18 residues long. CDR3: CASSPSRTVTSSTDTQYF. The CDR3 DNA reads TGTGCCAGCAGCCCTAGCCGAACAGTCACATCTAGCACAGATACGCAGTATTTT. The entire variable domain, with the rest obtained from reference TRBV7-2 and TRBJ2-3, is as follows: GAGVSQSPSNKVTEKGKDVELRCDPISGHTALYWYRQSLGQGLEFLIYFQGNSAPDKSGLPSDRFSAERTGGSVSTLTIQRTQQEDSAVYLCASSPSRTVTSSTDTQYFGPGTRLTVL.

The chain links TRBV29-1 to TRBJ2-5; D uncertain. Germline lookup yields CDR1 SQVTM and CDR2 ANQGSEA. The germline V and J ends were trimmed by 7 bases and 5 bases, with 11 bases remaining between them. This CDR3 is 11 amino acids long. The CDR3 region has the DNA TGCAGCGCCACGCCCGGGGAGACCCAGTACTTC. Amino acid sequence: CSATPGETQYF.

V is TRBV5-1 and J is TRBJ2-7, with 9 bases aligning to TRBD1. Losses at the gene ends were 0 bases for V and 5 bases for J; bases not matched to a gene: 6. The CDR3 length is 15 residues. Looked up from germline, CDR1 is SGHRS and CDR2 is YFSETQ. The DNA for the CDR3 is TGCGCCAGCAGCTTGGGTGTGGGACAGGGCCACGAGCAGTACTTC. Amino acid sequence: CASSLGVGQGHEQYF.

The chain employs TRBV28 and TRBJ2-7; 8 bases match TRBD2. Germline CDR1 MDHEN, CDR2 SYDVKM. Germline trimming cut 5 bases from V and 1 base from J; bases unmatched to any gene: 13. This CDR3 is built from 17 residues. The CDR3, as DNA: TGTGCCAGCAGTCTGTACCTCCTTCGCGGGGGGTCCTACGAGCAGTACTTC. Protein product: CASSLYLLRGGSYEQYF.

This clone was seen more than once but under ten times. The rearrangement links TRBV6-1 to TRBJ1-5; a possible D gene is TRBD1 (5 bases). Germline-derived CDR1 and CDR2 are MNHNS and SASEGT. CDR3 size: 17 residues. The V end was cut by 4 bases, the J end by 0 bases, with 16 bases between. CDR3 nucleotides: TGTGCCAGCAGTGCCCGGCAGGGAGGCTATAGCAATCAGCCCCAGCATTTT. Its translation: CASSARQGGYSNQPQHF.

The V call is TRBV2, the J call TRBJ2-2; perhaps TRBD1 as D (6 bases). CDR1 is SNHLY, CDR2 FYNNEI, per germline. V was shortened by 0 bases and J by 4 bases, with 9 bases between the two germline ends. The CDR3 contains 15 residues. The CDR3 spells CASSEALRGTGELFF. CDR3 DNA: TGTGCCAGCAGTGAAGCGCTCAGGGGCACCGGGGAGCTGTTTTTT.

CDR3 nucleotides: TGTGCCAGCAGCTTAACCCCCGAGAGTAGCGGGCGCTCCTACAATGAGCAGTTCTTC. Amino acids: CASSLTPESSGRSYNEQFF. The V call is TRBV7-3, the J call TRBJ2-1, with TRBD2 matching over 7 bases. V trimming: 0 bases; J trimming: 0 bases; junction bases outside the gene matches: 11. Germline V gene lookup returns CDR1 SGHTA and CDR2 FQGTGA. CDR3 length equals 19 residues. Using reference TRBV7-3 and TRBJ2-1 for the parts outside the CDR3, the full variable domain is GAGVSQTPSNKVTEKGKYVELRCDPISGHTALYWYRQSLGQGPEFLIYFQGTGAADDSGLPNDRFFAVRPEGSVSTLKIQRTERGDSAVYLCASSLTPESSGRSYNEQFFGPGTRLTVL.

In this sample, this clone turned up once. The chain employs TRBV7-3 and TRBJ2-1; D is perhaps TRBD2 (7 bases). CDR1 and CDR2 (germline): SGHTA, FQGTGA. The V and J ends lost 4 bases and 6 bases respectively, with 16 bases between them. The CDR3 extends over 15 amino acids. The CDR3 DNA is TGTGCCAGCAGCTCGGGCAGGGGAGGGCTCAATGAGCAGTTCTTC. As protein: CASSSGRGGLNEQFF.